The rows below give T cell receptor beta chains drawn from one sample of a study of CD8 T cell repertoires and HIV-1 epitope variants. TCRdb keeps only in-frame clones here, not all; method: immunoSEQ multiplex PCR. The sample records about 90,000 clones, more than 65% being singletons. Sequenced: uncultured baseline CD8+ T cells from peripheral blood mononuclear cells (PBMCs). These receptors were taken from a male donor with HIV. Both conserved end residues are part of each CDR3. D genes are given only for firm matches. Only some rows state a clone size, as once, few, many or a class for expanded clones.

v_gene	j_gene	d_gene	abundance	CDR3aa	CDR3nt
TRBV4-2	TRBJ1-3	.	.	CASSQDMGSGNTIYF	TGTGCCAGCAGCCAAGATATGGGTAGCGGAAACACCATATATTTT
TRBV7-9	TRBJ2-7	TRBD1	few	CASSSNRDRAYEQYF	TGTGCCAGCAGCTCAAACCGGGACAGGGCCTACGAGCAGTACTTC
TRBV7-2	TRBJ1-2	.	once	CASSPSWDYGYTF	TGTGCCAGCAGCCCGTCCTGGGACTATGGCTACACCTTC
TRBV6-5	TRBJ1-4	.	.	CASSYSGWANEKLFF	TGTGCCAGCAGTTACTCTGGGTGGGCTAATGAAAAACTGTTTTTT
TRBV15	TRBJ2-1	TRBD2	.	CATSRDLLAGVNEQFF	TGTGCCACCAGCAGAGATCTACTAGCGGGAGTTAATGAGCAGTTCTTC
TRBV5-5	TRBJ1-2	.	.	CASSSTDYGYTF	TGTGCCAGCAGCTCGACAGATTATGGCTACACCTTC
TRBV7-3	TRBJ2-2	.	.	CASSLSGVDTGELFF	TGTGCCAGCAGCTTATCAGGGGTTGACACCGGGGAGCTGTTTTTT
TRBV7-9	TRBJ1-1	.	.	CASRLPGRTEAFF	TGTGCCAGCAGGCTTCCAGGACGTACTGAAGCTTTCTTT
TRBV14	TRBJ2-2	.	.	CASSQGWPNTGELFF	TGTGCCAGCAGCCAAGGTTGGCCAAACACCGGGGAGCTGTTTTTT
TRBV7-7	TRBJ2-1	.	.	CASSPQGGYNEQFF	TGTGCCAGCAGCCCTCAGGGTGGCTACAATGAGCAGTTCTTC
TRBV18	TRBJ2-5	TRBD2	.	CASSLELAGGQETQYF	TGTGCCAGCTCACTCGAACTAGCGGGAGGCCAGGAGACCCAGTACTTC
TRBV11-2	TRBJ2-3	.	many	CASSPPGWEAGPFF	TGTGCCAGCAGCCCCCCAGGGTGGGAAGCGGGTCCGTTTTTT
TRBV11-1	TRBJ2-7	TRBD2	few	CASSLEAGGTYEQYF	TGTGCCAGCAGCTTAGAAGCGGGGGGAACCTACGAGCAGTACTTC
TRBV5-5	TRBJ2-5	.	.	CASSLEPGPLGAETQYF	TGTGCCAGCAGCTTGGAACCGGGACCACTGGGGGCGGAGACCCAGTACTTC
TRBV7-9	TRBJ1-3	.	.	CASSLDGPPGNTIYF	TGTGCCAGCAGCTTAGACGGCCCTCCTGGAAACACCATATATTTT
TRBV7-8	TRBJ2-7	TRBD1	.	CASSHGTGGSHEQYF	TGTGCCAGCAGCCACGGGACAGGGGGCTCCCACGAGCAGTACTTC
TRBV19	TRBJ2-3	.	.	CASGVATSTDTQYF	TGTGCCTCCGGGGTAGCGACGAGCACAGATACGCAGTATTTT
TRBV19	TRBJ2-1	.	.	CASSTLSPPYEQFF	TGTGCCAGTAGTACGCTGTCCCCTCCTTATGAGCAGTTCTTC
TRBV28	TRBJ1-5	TRBD1	.	CASIGGLSNQPQHF	TGTGCCAGCATAGGGGGCTTGAGCAATCAGCCCCAGCATTTT
TRBV6-5	TRBJ2-7	.	once	CASRRGPAPSYEQYF	TGTGCCAGCAGGCGAGGACCGGCACCATCCTACGAGCAGTACTTC
TRBV6-1	TRBJ2-5	.	.	CASSEGSGVGTQYF	TGTGCCAGCAGTGAAGGGTCAGGAGTAGGGACCCAGTACTTC
TRBV4-1	TRBJ1-2	.	few	CASSQEATYGYTF	TGCGCCAGCAGCCAAGAGGCCACATATGGCTACACCTTC
TRBV6-5	TRBJ2-7	TRBD2	.	CASTTTSGSSYEQYF	TGTGCCAGCACTACGACTAGCGGGAGCTCCTACGAGCAGTACTTC
TRBV25-1	TRBJ2-4	.	.	CASSSVGEFQYF	TGTGCCAGCAGTTCGGTAGGGGAGTTTCAGTACTTC
TRBV29-1	TRBJ2-3	TRBD1	.	CSVGGTGGSTDTQYF	TGCAGCGTTGGAGGGACAGGGGGAAGCACAGATACGCAGTATTTT
TRBV5-1	TRBJ1-5	TRBD1	.	CASSPTGGPNQPQHF	TGCGCCAGCAGCCCTACAGGGGGCCCAAATCAGCCCCAGCATTTT
TRBV30	TRBJ1-5	.	.	CAWSRFAGNSNQPQHF	TGTGCCTGGAGTAGGTTTGCGGGGAACAGCAATCAGCCCCAGCATTTT
TRBV19	TRBJ1-1	.	few	CASSIGLRGYTEAFF	TGTGCCAGTAGTATAGGTCTACGGGGATACACTGAAGCTTTCTTT
TRBV5-4	TRBJ2-1	TRBD2	.	CASSSSGNPTLNEQFF	TGTGCCAGCAGCTCGAGCGGGAACCCTACTCTGAATGAGCAGTTCTTC
TRBV18	TRBJ1-1	TRBD1	.	CASSTDRGEAFF	TGTGCCAGCTCAACCGACAGGGGTGAAGCTTTCTTT
TRBV27	TRBJ2-7	.	once	CASSSLGAYEQYF	TGTGCCAGCAGTTCCCTGGGGGCCTACGAGCAGTACTTC
TRBV4-3	TRBJ1-6	.	.	CASSQDNGADSLLHF	TGCGCCAGCAGCCAAGATAATGGTGCGGATTCACTCCTCCACTTT
TRBV19	TRBJ2-5	.	once	CASTRSGADQETQYF	TGTGCCAGTACCAGATCCGGGGCCGACCAAGAGACCCAGTACTTC
TRBV28	TRBJ2-7	.	.	CASSFGQSYEQYF	TGTGCCAGCAGTTTCGGTCAGAGCTACGAGCAGTACTTC
TRBV9	TRBJ1-5	TRBD1	.	CASSVGQGVGQPQHF	TGTGCCAGCAGCGTCGGACAGGGGGTAGGACAGCCCCAGCATTTT
TRBV5-1	TRBJ2-5	.	few	CASSLDLGALETQYF	TGCGCCAGCAGCTTGGACCTAGGGGCCCTCGAGACCCAGTACTTC
TRBV6-5	TRBJ1-5	.	few	CASSYSQGSQPQHF	TGTGCCAGCAGTTACTCTCAGGGAAGTCAGCCCCAGCATTTT
TRBV30	TRBJ2-3	.	.	CAWSVTADTQYF	TGTGCCTGGAGTGTAACAGCAGATACGCAGTATTTT
TRBV6-5	TRBJ2-7	.	few	CASRTYLSSYEQYF	TGTGCCAGCAGGACGTACCTTAGCTCCTACGAGCAGTACTTC
TRBV6-5	TRBJ1-2	.	.	CASSYSGTGSYGYTF	TGTGCCAGCAGTTACTCCGGAACAGGCTCCTATGGCTACACCTTC
TRBV6-6	TRBJ2-7	.	.	CASSRARDSSYEQYF	TGTGCCAGCAGCCGCGCTAGGGACTCCTCCTACGAGCAGTACTTC
TRBV15	TRBJ2-7	TRBD1	few	CATSRDGGTAYEQYF	TGTGCCACCAGCAGAGATGGTGGGACAGCCTACGAGCAGTACTTC
TRBV28	TRBJ2-5	.	.	CASSPTSRETQYF	TGTGCCAGCAGCCCCACTAGCCGAGAGACCCAGTACTTC
TRBV5-1	TRBJ2-1	.	.	CASRSRGGGDEQFF	TGCGCCAGCAGGTCCAGGGGAGGTGGGGATGAGCAGTTCTTC
TRBV25-1	TRBJ1-5	.	.	CASSEGPLNQPQHF	TGTGCCAGCAGTGAAGGGCCTCTCAATCAGCCCCAGCATTTT
TRBV7-9	TRBJ1-2	.	.	CAPEPEYYTF	TGTGCCCCCGAACCCGAATACTACACCTTC
TRBV13	TRBJ2-1	.	.	CASSSRRAAGLSYNEQFF	TGTGCCAGCAGCTCCCGACGGGCCGCTGGATTATCCTACAATGAGCAGTTCTTC
TRBV7-5	TRBJ2-1	.	.	CARIPNRLAAILDAYNEQFF	TGTGCCCGAATCCCTAATAGACTAGCGGCTATACTGGACGCCTACAATGAGCAGTTCTTC
TRBV6-1	TRBJ1-2	.	.	CASSMGLNYGYTF	TGTGCCAGTAGTATGGGGTTGAACTATGGCTACACCTTC
TRBV7-3	TRBJ2-2	.	.	CASSPGVAPTGELFF	TGTGCCAGCAGCCCGGGGGTAGCGCCCACCGGGGAGCTGTTTTTT
TRBV9	TRBJ1-1	TRBD1	.	CASSTGTEGTEAFF	TGTGCCAGCAGCACAGGGACAGAGGGCACTGAAGCTTTCTTT
TRBV6-4	TRBJ1-5	TRBD1	many	CASSHGTGGDQPQHF	TGTGCCAGCAGTCACGGGACAGGGGGCGATCAGCCCCAGCATTTT
TRBV15	TRBJ1-1	.	.	CATSTPTNTEAFF	TGTGCCACCAGCACTCCCACGAACACTGAAGCTTTCTTT
TRBV6-4	TRBJ1-6	TRBD1	.	CASSARDRDSPLHF	TGTGCCAGCAGCGCCCGGGACAGGGATTCACCCCTCCACTTT
TRBV10-1	TRBJ2-7	.	few	CACQGVSYEQYF	TGCGCCTGCCAAGGTGTCTCCTACGAGCAGTACTTC
TRBV6-1	TRBJ2-3	.	.	CASRDRPWGTDTQYF	TGTGCCAGCAGGGATAGACCTTGGGGCACAGATACGCAGTATTTT